This TCR beta chain was observed in a study of response to subunit inactivated influenza vaccine. The study, taken as a whole, reports: Every seasonal influenza vaccination brings in few new T cells, the authors suggested.

TCRdb recomputed calls from the RT-PCR reads with MiXCR, one row per CDR3 protein. This sample has about 240,000 distinct CDR3 sequences, with more than 9% found just once. For this clonotype: Its antigen remains unidentified.

This CDR3 comprises 13 residues. In germline, CDR1 is DFQATT, CDR2 SNEGSKA (reference sequence). Trimming pared 3 bases from V and 1 base from J, leaving 10 bases between. This chain joins TRBV20-1 and TRBJ2-7, with D perhaps matching TRBD1 (6 bases). The sequence came from a man aged 50-60 years who received an inactivated influenza vaccine. The input for sequencing was non-naive T cells sorted from PBMCs, taken 14 days before vaccination. In nucleotides, the CDR3 is TGCAGTGCTAGGCACAGGGAGTCCTACGAGCAGTACTTC. Its translation: CSARHRESYEQYF.